These T cell receptor beta chains were read from a single sample in a study of regulatory T cells in long-lasting Graves disease. TCRdb independently ran MiXCR on the multiplex PCR reads; one entry per CDR3 protein. The sample yields some 560,000 distinct CDR3 sequences, about 16% seen once. The sample also formed part of further work on T cells in Graves' hyperthyroidism and ophthalmopathy.

The sample was peripheral blood mononuclear cells (PBMCs), taken at new diagnosis, from a patient treated with antithyroid drugs. Source of these receptors: a woman between 40 and 65 years old with Graves disease. Both conserved end residues are part of each CDR3. D genes are given only for firm matches. Size values are once, few and many counts, or a class for expanded clones, and some rows have none.

TRBJ2-5 | TRBD1 | TRBV7-9 | many | TGTGCCAGCAGCTTATACGGATCAGGGGGTCAAGAGACCCAGTACTTC | CASSLYGSGGQETQYF
TRBJ1-5 | - | TRBV10-2 | - | TGCGCCAGCAGTGAGTCGACTCCCGGGGGCGGGGATCAGCCCCAGCATTTT | CASSESTPGGGDQPQHF
TRBJ2-3 | - | TRBV7-8 | many | TGTGCCAGCAGCTTTTCCTCTGTTCAGGGTCCAGATACGCAGTATTTT | CASSFSSVQGPDTQYF
TRBJ1-5 | TRBD1 | TRBV18 | many | TGTGCCAGCTCACTGTCGACAGGGAGCAATCAGCCCCAGCATTTT | CASSLSTGSNQPQHF
TRBJ1-5 | - | TRBV15 | many | TGTGCCACCAGCAGTGTCCTACAGGAGGCTCCTCAGCCCCAGCATTTT | CATSSVLQEAPQPQHF
TRBJ2-1 | - | TRBV19 | - | TGTGCCAGTAGATCGGGCTTCCCCAATGAGCAGTTCTTC | CASRSGFPNEQFF
TRBJ1-2 | - | TRBV10-3 | - | TGTGCCATCAATTACGCACAGGGTCGGAACTATGGCTACACCTTC | CAINYAQGRNYGYTF
TRBJ2-3 | - | TRBV15 | - | TGTGCCACCAGGAGGGCGGAAGAATATACGCAGTATTTT | CATRRAEEYTQYF
TRBJ1-4 | - | TRBV30 | few | TGTGCCTGGAGTTGGGGCGGGGGCGACGCCAAACTGTTTTTT | CAWSWGGGDAKLFF
TRBJ1-1 | TRBD1 | TRBV29-1 | few | TGCAGCGTAGAGACAGGGGCTACTGAAGCTTTCTTT | CSVETGATEAFF
TRBJ2-1 | - | TRBV10-3 | - | TGTGCCATCAGTGAGAGGGGCTCGAACAATGAGCAGTTCTTC | CAISERGSNNEQFF
TRBJ2-3 | - | TRBV2 | many | TGTGCCAGCAGCTACAGTTCAGATACGCAGTATTTT | CASSYSSDTQYF
TRBJ2-5 | - | TRBV7-3 | - | TGTGCCAGCAGCCGTGGGAGCGTCGGTGAGACCCAGTACTTC | CASSRGSVGETQYF
TRBJ2-2 | - | TRBV5-4 | - | TGTGCCAGCAGCTTGGCCGGGGGAGTAAACACCGGGGAGCTGTTTTTT | CASSLAGGVNTGELFF
TRBJ2-6 | - | TRBV7-6 | - | TGTGCCAGCAGCTTCCGACAGGTACACTCTGGGGCCAACGTCCTGACTTTC | CASSFRQVHSGANVLTF
TRBJ2-1 | TRBD2 | TRBV5-1 | many | TGCGCCAGCAGCTTGGGGACTAGCGGGGTTTACAATGAGCAGTTCTTC | CASSLGTSGVYNEQFF
TRBJ1-3 | - | TRBV6-1 | many | TGTGCCAGCACCCAATTCTCTGGAAACACCATATATTTT | CASTQFSGNTIYF
TRBJ2-1 | - | TRBV5-1 | few | TGCGCCAGCAGGTCCGTTGGGGGCCGGTACAATGAGCAGTTCTTC | CASRSVGGRYNEQFF
TRBJ1-5 | - | TRBV12-3/TRBV12-4 | many | TGTGCCAGCAGTTTCCAGGCCCACAATCAGCCCCAGCATTTT | CASSFQAHNQPQHF
TRBJ2-3 | - | TRBV7-9 | few | TGTGCCAGCAGCCGGGAGCGTGGGGTTGGCACAGATACGCAGTATTTT | CASSRERGVGTDTQYF
TRBJ1-5 | - | TRBV28 | many | TGTGCCAGCCAGGACAATCAGCCCCAGCATTTT | CASQDNQPQHF
TRBJ1-1 | - | TRBV19 | few | TGTGCCAGTAGTGGGAGGACAGCAAACACTGAAGCTTTCTTT | CASSGRTANTEAFF
TRBJ2-7 | - | TRBV2 | - | TGTGCCAGCAGACAGACCCTCGACGAGCAGTACTTC | CASRQTLDEQYF
TRBJ2-3 | - | TRBV29-1 | few | TGCAGCGTTGGAGAAGGAACAGATACGCAGTATTTT | CSVGEGTDTQYF
TRBJ1-3 | - | TRBV19 | - | TGTGCCAGTAGTATAGCGGGTGGAGGGTCCAACACCATATATTTT | CASSIAGGGSNTIYF
TRBJ1-4 | - | TRBV19 | - | TGTGCCAGTAGTGAGGGGTCCACTAATGAAAAACTGTTTTTT | CASSEGSTNEKLFF
TRBJ1-5 | - | TRBV3-1 | many | TGTGCCAGCAGCCAGACGGGCAATCAGCCCCAGCATTTT | CASSQTGNQPQHF
TRBJ1-5 | - | TRBV28 | - | TGTGCCAGCACTTTTGGGGTACGGCAGCCCCAGCATTTT | CASTFGVRQPQHF
TRBJ2-3 | - | TRBV7-9 | many | TGTGCCAGCAGCTCCCTACAGGGTAGGGGCACAGATACGCAGTATTTT | CASSSLQGRGTDTQYF
TRBJ1-1 | - | TRBV5-1 | many | TGCGCCAGCAGCGACACAGGGTCGGACACTGAAGCTTTCTTT | CASSDTGSDTEAFF
TRBJ1-5 | - | TRBV25-1 | many | TGTGCCAGCAGTGAATCGAGGTGGAATCAGCCCCAGCATTTT | CASSESRWNQPQHF
TRBJ1-6 | TRBD1 | TRBV25-1 | - | TGTGCCAGCAGTGACAGGGGGAACCTTGATTCACCCCTCCACTTT | CASSDRGNLDSPLHF
TRBJ2-5 | TRBD2 | TRBV18 | many | TGTGCCAGCTCACCACCAGATGCTAGGACTAGCGGTGAAGAGACCCAGTACTTC | CASSPPDARTSGEETQYF
TRBJ1-6 | - | TRBV11-2 | many | TGTGCCAGCAGCTTAGAAGGGACCGTTAATTCACCCCTCCACTTT | CASSLEGTVNSPLHF
TRBJ1-3 | - | TRBV6-1 | many | TGTGCCAGCAGTGATGGGACGGGAACTGGAAACACCATATATTTT | CASSDGTGTGNTIYF
TRBJ1-2 | TRBD1 | TRBV12-3/TRBV12-4 | many | TGTGCCAGCAGTTTCGGACAGGGGAGAGGCTACACCTTC | CASSFGQGRGYTF
TRBJ2-2 | - | TRBV7-3 | many | TGTGCCAGCAGCTTATCAGGGGATAACACCGGGGAGCTGTTTTTT | CASSLSGDNTGELFF
TRBJ2-7 | TRBD1 | TRBV30 | - | TGTGCCTGGAGTGTAGGACAGGGCTCCTACGAGCAGTACTTC | CAWSVGQGSYEQYF
TRBJ1-4 | - | TRBV30 | many | TGTGCCTGTAGTAGGCAGAATGAAAAACTGTTTTTT | CACSRQNEKLFF
TRBJ1-1 | - | TRBV6-1 | many | TGTGCCAGCATCCCGGCTTTGAACACTGAAGCTTTCTTT | CASIPALNTEAFF
TRBJ1-2 | TRBD1 | TRBV9 | many | TGTGCCAGCAGCGTAGGCCCCTCGTACAGGGGAAGCTACACCTTC | CASSVGPSYRGSYTF
TRBJ2-3 | - | TRBV18 | many | TGTGCCAGCTCACCACCGGCAGATACGCAGTATTTT | CASSPPADTQYF
TRBJ1-1 | - | TRBV27 | many | TGTGCCAGCAGTTTATCAGAGGGGCTGGGCACTGAAGCTTTCTTT | CASSLSEGLGTEAFF
TRBJ1-6 | TRBD1 | TRBV3-1 | many | TGTGCCAGCCGGGGACAGGGGGCTGGTTCACCCCTCCACTTT | CASRGQGAGSPLHF
TRBJ2-7 | TRBD2 | TRBV7-2 | - | TGTGCCAGCAGCCGGATTCCGGGGGGAATCTACGAGCAGTACTTC | CASSRIPGGIYEQYF
TRBJ1-6 | TRBD1 | TRBV20-1 | few | TGCAGTGCGGGACAGGGGGCGATTTCACCCCTCCACTTT | CSAGQGAISPLHF
TRBJ2-1 | - | TRBV12-5 | few | TGTGCTAGTGCCTCCGGGACTTTCACCTACAATGAGCAGTTCTTC | CASASGTFTYNEQFF
TRBJ2-7 | TRBD2 | TRBV2 | - | TGTGCCAGCAGTGAAATAACTAGCGGGGCGGGGGAGCAGTACTTC | CASSEITSGAGEQYF
TRBJ2-7 | - | TRBV19 | few | TGTGCCAGTAGTACCCGGGACATGGGCTGGGACGAGCAGTACTTC | CASSTRDMGWDEQYF
TRBJ2-2 | - | TRBV15 | - | TGTGCCACCAGCAGAGAAAGGACAACGAACACCGGGGAGCTGTTTTTT | CATSRERTTNTGELFF
TRBJ1-2 | - | TRBV9 | many | TGTGCCAGCAGCGTCTCTGGGGGGAACTATGGCTACACCTTC | CASSVSGGNYGYTF